This entry describes one T cell receptor (beta chain). No antigen is known for it. This entry comes from a study of T cells in tuberculosis. In the study overall: This South African cohort compared adolescents with or without latent tuberculosis against adults with active tuberculosis. General study results and limits: Smaller alpha distances in active tuberculosis partly reflected shorter CDR3-alpha lengths.

This CDR3 region has 16 residues. V lost 5 bases and J lost 7; bases outside the gene matches: 10. Per the germline V gene, CDR1 is SGHAT and CDR2 is FQNNGV. Time point meaning: new active TB diagnosis, blood taken before or within 7 days of starting treatment. Only in-frame clones appear in the TCRdb table, and some are missing; sequencing was by immunoSEQ multiplex PCR. The data show approximately 35,000 clones, 90% to 95% seen once. The TCR comes from an adult with tuberculosis. Some clones in this sample may be carry-over from other donors' samples. The chain links TRBV11-2 to TRBJ1-6, with 8 bases fitting TRBD1. Specimen: PBMCs, collected at tuberculosis diagnosis. DNA of the CDR3: TGTGCCAGCAGCCAGGCGGCGGACAGGGTGAATTCACCCCTCCACTTT. This encodes CASSQAADRVNSPLHF. The full variable domain, rest sourced from reference TRBV11-2 and TRBJ1-6, is EAGVAQSPRYKIIEKRQSVAFWCNPISGHATLYWYQQILGQGPKLLIQFQNNGVVDDSQLPKDRFSAERLKGVDSTLKIQPAKLEDSAVYLCASSQAADRVNSPLHFGNGTRLTVT.